This T cell receptor beta chain originates from a study of HIV-infected patients and healthy controls. Alpha and beta constant-region primers primed reverse transcription of about 470 ng RNA. Each of the alpha and beta chains got its own library through chain-specific third strand synthesis with indices. A short first PCR added P5 and P7 adapter elements and a second index. Using its own MiXCR run on the 5' RACE reads, TCRdb lists one record per CDR3 protein. The sample shows around 6,600 distinct CDR3 sequences, roughly 9.1% of them seen only once. Broader study findings: Significant mean usage differences between HIV-infected patients and controls involved eight alpha and eight beta V genes.

This clonotype is medium-sized by share. Its antigen remains unidentified. The CDR3 has 15 amino acids. Per the germline V gene, CDR1 is MDHEN and CDR2 is SYDVKM. Deletions cut 4 bases from V and 17 bases from J, with 26 bases between. Antiretroviral therapy had run roughly three months, about 14 weeks, before follow-up blood collection. All unsorted peripheral T cells were captured because whole blood was used without fractionation. Enrollment excluded donors with tumors, hepatitis B or C, or recent vaccination. This receptor was taken from an adult with HIV infection. V and J are TRBV28 and TRBJ2-2; D could derive from TRBD1 or TRBD2 (5 bases each). The sample here was blood, taken during antiretroviral therapy. This chain's CDR3 is CASSSRRDRGAVAFF. The CDR3 bases are TGTGCCAGCAGTTCCCGAAGGGACCGGGGAGCTGTAGCCTTTTTT.